The 16 T cell receptor beta chains reported below all come from one sample, sequenced in a study of molecular identifiers for immune sequencing clone quantification. TCRdb called the PCR reads again in MiXCR, with one record for every CDR3 protein. The profile shows about 100,000 distinct CDR3 sequences, around 30% of them singletons. What was sequenced was naive CD8+ T cells from blood, with Jurkat cell RNA spiked in. Subset: FACS-sorted CD8+CD4-CCR7+CD45RA+ naive T cells. The source of these receptors is a human donor in good health. Some libraries in this study had Jurkat cell RNA spiked in.

With regard to this clonotype: This likely comes from a read error, as the CDR3 has no conserved phenylalanine or tryptophan at its end. The chain is built from TRBV9 and TRBJ2-1; no definite D call. Trimming pared 4 bases from V and 6 bases from J, leaving 8 bases between. The length of the CDR3 is 12 residues. Germline V gives CDR1 SGDLS, CDR2 YYNGEE. CDR3 residues: CASSPDLNEQFI. The CDR3 nucleotides read TGTGCCAGCAGCCCCGACCTCAATGAGCAGTTCATC.

The J gene is TRBJ2-7, the V gene TRBV9, with 11 bases that match TRBD1. The V and J ends lost 4 bases and 5 bases, in that order; junction bases with no gene match: 5. Germline CDR1 is SGDLS and CDR2 is YYNGEE. The CDR3 extends over 14 amino acids. CDR3 nucleotides: TGTGCCAGCAGCCTAGGACAGGGGGCAAACGAGCAGTACTTC. Amino acids: CASSLGQGANEQYF.

The V gene is TRBV12-3 or TRBV12-4, the J gene TRBJ2-4; TRBD1 might be the D (5 bases). Trimming cost V 1 base and J 7 bases, with 8 bases left between them. This CDR3 has 13 residues. The CDR3 sequence: CASSLGQMNIQYF. CDR3 nucleotides: TGTGCCAGCAGTTTAGGACAGATGAACATTCAGTACTTC.

To note about this clonotype: This may be a read error: a much more frequent sequence differs by one nucleotide. This rearrangement joins TRBV4-2 to TRBJ2-7; no reliable D call. CDR1 LGHNA and CDR2 YNFKEQ come from the germline V gene. V was shortened by 7 bases and J by 2 bases, with 9 bases between the two germline ends. The CDR3 extends over 12 amino acids. The CDR3 loop is CASNQDPYEQYF. CDR3 bases: TGTGCCAGCAACCAGGATCCCTACGAGCAGTACTTC.

The gene calls are TRBV4-3 and TRBJ2-5, with 10 bases aligning to TRBD2. Germline-derived CDR1 and CDR2 are LGHNA and YSLEER. This CDR3 has 17 residues. The trim removed 0 bases at V and 5 bases at J, leaving 9 bases unmatched. DNA of the CDR3: TGCGCCAGCAGCCAAGATGGAGCGGGAGGGCCGAGTGAGACCCAGTACTTC. Its translation is CASSQDGAGGPSETQYF.

Regarding this clonotype: This clone may be a read error of a much larger clone one base away. The rearrangement links TRBV29-1 to TRBJ2-5; possible D gene TRBD1, 6 bases. The V gene's germline CDR1 is SQVTM and CDR2 ANQGSEA. The CDR3 sequence is 17 residues long. CDR3 loop: CSVVRINRDNYQEPQYF. Written as DNA, the CDR3 is TGCAGCGTTGTGCGCATAAACCGGGACAACTACCAAGAGCCCCAGTACTTC.

The chain has TRBV9 and TRBJ2-7; D is perhaps TRBD2 (7 bases). The CDR3 sequence is 15 residues long. Trimming took 5 bases from V and 5 from J, leaving 20 bases between them. The germline V gene has CDR1 SGDLS and CDR2 YYNGEE. The CDR3 here is CASSEGGGGFHEQYF. The CDR3 nucleotides are TGTGCCAGCAGTGAGGGGGGGGGCGGATTCCACGAGCAGTACTTC. Drawing the rest from reference TRBV9 and TRBJ2-7, the complete variable domain is DSGVTQTPKHLITATGQRVTLRCSPRSGDLSVYWYQQSLDQGLQFLIQYYNGEERAKGNILERFSAQQFPDLHSELNLSSLELGDSALYFCASSEGGGGFHEQYFGPGTRLTVT.

Only a few counts were recorded for this clonotype. The chain carries TRBV6-2 or TRBV6-3 and TRBJ1-3, with D maybe TRBD1 (5 bases). The germline CDR1 and CDR2 sequences are MNHEY and SVGEGT. Trimming shortened V by 4 bases and J by 4 bases, and 11 bases separated the two germline ends. The CDR3 extends over 14 amino acids. The CDR3 DNA sequence: TGTGCCAGCAGTTCCGGGGCGTCGGGAAACACCATATATTTT. Its protein product is CASSSGASGNTIYF.

Notes on this clonotype: A read error may explain this, as a much larger clone is one base away. This sequence joins TRBV6-6 and TRBJ2-7; 7 nucleotides match TRBD1. The CDR3 contains 15 residues. The germline gives CDR1 MNHNY, CDR2 SVGAGI (reference sequence). In DNA form, the CDR3 reads TGTGCCAGCCTAGGGTCGACGGGACAGCCCTACAAGCAGTACTTC. Encoded protein: CASLGSTGQPYKQYF.

This clonotype was seen a few times. The chain carries TRBV20-1 and TRBJ2-4; weak D call: TRBD1 (5 bases). The CDR3 covers 15 residues. Trimming stripped 0 bases from V and 4 bases from J, with 13 bases between. Germline loops: CDR1 DFQATT, CDR2 SNEGSKA (reference sequence). In nucleotides, the CDR3 is TGCAGTGCTAGAGACCTGACAGACTCAAAAAACATTCAGTACTTC. Protein product: CSARDLTDSKNIQYF.

This sequence joins TRBV25-1 and TRBJ2-7; the D is unclear. Germline V gives CDR1 MGHDK, CDR2 SYGVNS. The CDR3 is 12 residues long. Trimming removed 0 bases from V and 5 bases from J, with 5 bases in between. In nucleotides, the CDR3 is TGTGCCAGCAGTGAATACTGGGACGAGCAGTACTTC. This translates into CASSEYWDEQYF.

Remarks on this clonotype: One junction end does not reproduce the germline sequence, and a read error may be involved. The genes are TRBV7-2 and TRBJ2-5; 8 bases fit TRBD1. This CDR3 region has 16 residues. CDR1 is SGHTA, CDR2 FQGNSA, per germline. CDR3 sequence: CASSLGSGGPRETKNF. The CDR3 DNA is TGTGCCAGCAGCTTAGGGTCAGGGGGCCCTCGAGAGACCAAGAACTTC.

This clonotype was recorded many times. The chain's CDR3 is CASSLLPRGTGELFF. The CDR3 nucleotides read TGTGCCAGCAGCTTACTCCCCCGAGGAACCGGGGAGCTGTTTTTT. This chain links TRBV7-9 with TRBJ2-2, with unresolved D. This CDR3 comprises 15 residues. V lost 2 bases and J lost 5, with 12 bases in between. From germline, CDR1 is SEHNR and CDR2 FQNEAQ (reference sequence).

A word on this clonotype: The junction does not match germline at one end; this may be a read error. The gene calls are TRBV29-1 and TRBJ2-5; D tentatively reads TRBD1 or TRBD2 (5 bases each). The CDR3 consists of 11 residues. Germline values: CDR1 SQVTM, CDR2 ANQGSEA. The CDR3 nucleotides are TGCAGCGGGGGTGACGGGGCAGCCCAGCACTTC. This encodes CSGGDGAAQHF.

In DNA form, the CDR3 reads TGTGCCAGCAGTACCGGGACAATGAACACTGAAGCTTTCTTT. Translation: CASSTGTMNTEAFF. The chain has TRBV6-6 and TRBJ1-1; tentative D call: TRBD1 (6 bases). Between the trimmed V and J ends, which lost 5 bases and 0 bases, there was a span of 10 bases. The CDR3 runs 14 residues. The germline CDR1 and CDR2 sequences are MNHNY and SVGAGI (reference sequence).

About this clonotype itself: In this CDR3 the conserved last residue, phenylalanine or tryptophan, is missing, so a read error is likely. The rearrangement links TRBV7-2 to TRBJ1-1; 8 bases agree with TRBD1. Germline CDR1 reads SGHTA; CDR2 reads FQGNSA. Germline trimming cut 4 bases from V and 1 base from J; bases unmatched to any gene: 2. This CDR3 comprises 14 residues. Written as DNA, the CDR3 is TGTGCCAGCAGCTACGGACAGGGGAACACTGAAGCTTTCGTT. Translating gives CASSYGQGNTEAFV.